These T cell receptor beta chains were read from a single sample in a study of cytomegalovirus exposure and HLA in healthy donors. Generated by immunoSEQ multiplex PCR, the TCRdb table keeps only in-frame clones and is missing some. The table includes around 78,000 clones, 70% to 85% detected once. The material sequenced was PBMCs. Receptor source: a woman aged 45-59 years in good health and CMV-seronegative. The CDR3 runs from the conserved cysteine through the conserved F or W.

j_call,v_call,cdr3_aa
TRBJ2-3,TRBV15,CATSNLVGQGGDTQYF
TRBJ2-5,TRBV11-2,CASSPVPRGETQYF
TRBJ2-6,TRBV28,CASSPGDSSGANVLTF
TRBJ2-1,TRBV7-3,CASSTTSWSEQFF
TRBJ1-2,TRBV2,CASSTGVYGYTF
TRBJ2-5,TRBV6-4,CASDRGIETQYF
.,TRBV25-1,CASSEDSDEQYF
TRBJ1-5,TRBV30,CAWSWPGASNQPQHF
TRBJ1-1,TRBV29-1,CSVPGGFTEAFF
TRBJ1-1,TRBV4-1,CASSRTGEGNTEAFF
TRBJ2-7,TRBV6-5,CASSYAQGTYEQYF